The source of this T cell receptor beta chain is a study of regulatory T cells in long-lasting Graves disease. Sequencing libraries for TCR beta were prepared with iRepertoire HTBI primers and Arm-PCR of CDR3 regions. TCRdb used MiXCR to reprocess the multiplex PCR reads, holding one entry per CDR3 protein. This sample has around 400,000 distinct CDR3 sequences, with roughly 21% found just once. As for time point: persistent/refractory GD, antithyroid drugs over 5 years with positive TRAb. Preparation of the TCR library used RNA extracted from PBMCs. Losses at the gene ends were 5 bases for V and 6 bases for J; bases not matched to a gene: 4. CDR1 and CDR2 (germline): DFQATT, SNEGSKA (reference sequence). The CDR3 has 13 residues.

The TCR comes from a female donor with Graves disease. The genes are TRBV20-1 and TRBJ2-3; TRBD2 matches at 11 bases. The input for sequencing was peripheral blood mononuclear cells (PBMCs), taken when the disease was refractory, from a patient treated with antithyroid drugs. The chain's CDR3 is CSALSGREDTQYF. CDR3 bases: TGCAGTGCTCTTAGCGGGAGGGAGGATACGCAGTATTTT.